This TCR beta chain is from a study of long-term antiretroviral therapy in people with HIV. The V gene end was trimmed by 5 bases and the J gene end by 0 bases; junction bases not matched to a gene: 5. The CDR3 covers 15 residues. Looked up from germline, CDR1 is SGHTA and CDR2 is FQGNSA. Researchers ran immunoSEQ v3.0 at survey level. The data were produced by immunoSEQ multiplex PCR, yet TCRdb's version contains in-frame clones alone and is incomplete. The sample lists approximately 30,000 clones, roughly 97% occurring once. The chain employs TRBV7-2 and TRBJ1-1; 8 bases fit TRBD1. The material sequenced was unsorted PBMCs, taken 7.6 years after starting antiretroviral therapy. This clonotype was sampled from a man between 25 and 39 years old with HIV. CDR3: CASSPRTGLNTEAFF. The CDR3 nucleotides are TGTGCCAGCAGCCCAAGGACAGGGTTGAACACTGAAGCTTTCTTT.